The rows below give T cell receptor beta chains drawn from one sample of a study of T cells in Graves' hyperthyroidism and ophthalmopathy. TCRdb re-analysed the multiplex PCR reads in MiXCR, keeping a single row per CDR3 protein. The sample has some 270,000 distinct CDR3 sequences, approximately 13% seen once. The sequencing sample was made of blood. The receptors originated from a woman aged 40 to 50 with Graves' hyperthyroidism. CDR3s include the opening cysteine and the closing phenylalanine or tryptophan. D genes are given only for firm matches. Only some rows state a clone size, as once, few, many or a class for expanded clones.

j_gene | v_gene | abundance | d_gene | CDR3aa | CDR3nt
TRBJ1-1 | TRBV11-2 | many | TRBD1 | CASSFGDRLNTEAFF | TGTGCCAGCAGCTTTGGGGACAGGTTGAACACTGAAGCTTTCTTT
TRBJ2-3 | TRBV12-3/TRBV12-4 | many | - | CASTRRDADTQYF | TGTGCCAGCACACGCAGGGACGCCGATACGCAGTATTTT
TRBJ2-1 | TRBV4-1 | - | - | CASSLKSSYNEQFF | TGCGCCAGCAGCCTTAAGAGCTCCTACAATGAGCAGTTCTTC
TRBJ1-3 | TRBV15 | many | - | CATRGHFSGNTIYF | TGTGCCACCCGTGGTCACTTCTCTGGAAACACCATATATTTT
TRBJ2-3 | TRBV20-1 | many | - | CSGSLSTDTQYF | TGCAGTGGCTCCCTCAGCACAGATACGCAGTATTTT
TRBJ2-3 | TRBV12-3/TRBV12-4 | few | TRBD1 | CASSPTGALSTDTQYF | TGTGCCAGCAGTCCGACAGGGGCCCTTAGCACAGATACGCAGTATTTT
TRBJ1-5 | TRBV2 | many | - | CASSGGMQPQHF | TGTGCCAGCAGTGGTGGTATGCAGCCCCAGCATTTT
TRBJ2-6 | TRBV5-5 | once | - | CASSLGWKPGANVLTF | TGTGCCAGCAGCTTGGGCTGGAAACCTGGGGCCAACGTCCTGACTTTC
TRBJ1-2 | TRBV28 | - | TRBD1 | CASSPGGTGTGALYGYTF | TGTGCCAGCAGTCCCGGGGGGACCGGGACAGGGGCCCTCTATGGCTACACCTTC
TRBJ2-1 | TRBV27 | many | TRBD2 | CASTPGLAGVEQFF | TGTGCCAGCACCCCGGGACTAGCGGGAGTGGAGCAGTTCTTC
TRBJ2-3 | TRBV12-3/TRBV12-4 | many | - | CASRAGLTDTQYF | TGTGCCAGCAGGGCGGGCCTCACAGATACGCAGTATTTT
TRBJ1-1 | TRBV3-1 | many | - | CASSLRGVKNTEAFF | TGTGCCAGCAGCCTCAGGGGAGTTAAGAACACTGAAGCTTTCTTT
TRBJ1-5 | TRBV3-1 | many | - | CASSQDMGDNQPQHF | TGTGCCAGCAGCCAAGACATGGGGGACAATCAGCCCCAGCATTTT
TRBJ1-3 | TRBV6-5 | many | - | CASSYVGNTIYF | TGTGCCAGCAGTTACGTAGGAAACACCATATATTTT
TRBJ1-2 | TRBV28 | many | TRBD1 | CASTDRGGYTF | TGTGCCAGCACCGACAGGGGTGGCTACACCTTC
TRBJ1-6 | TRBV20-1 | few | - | CSAASLLPNSPLHF | TGCAGTGCTGCGAGCCTTCTACCGAATTCACCCCTCCACTTT
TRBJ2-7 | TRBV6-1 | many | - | CASWDVLTYEQYF | TGTGCCAGCTGGGATGTTCTTACATACGAGCAGTACTTC
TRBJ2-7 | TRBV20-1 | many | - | CSAPRPLSYEQYF | TGCAGTGCACCTCGCCCATTATCCTACGAGCAGTACTTC
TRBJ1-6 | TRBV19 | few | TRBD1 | CASRQGVDISSPLHF | TGTGCCAGTCGACAGGGGGTCGATATTAGTTCACCCCTCCACTTT
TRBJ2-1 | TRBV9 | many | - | CASSPPHMGAYNEQFF | TGTGCCAGCAGCCCCCCCCACATGGGAGCGTACAATGAGCAGTTCTTC
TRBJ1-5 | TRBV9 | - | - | CASSTQGNSNQPQHF | TGTGCCAGCAGCACACAGGGTAATAGCAATCAGCCCCAGCATTTT
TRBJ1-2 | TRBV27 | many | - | CASSLIAGWVGGYTF | TGTGCCAGCAGTCTAATCGCGGGCTGGGTGGGAGGCTACACCTTC
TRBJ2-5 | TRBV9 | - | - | CASSRSGGEVETQYF | TGTGCCAGCAGCCGGAGTGGGGGAGAGGTGGAGACCCAGTACTTC
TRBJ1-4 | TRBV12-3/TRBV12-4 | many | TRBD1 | CASGDRSATNEKLFF | TGTGCCAGCGGGGACAGGTCCGCAACTAATGAAAAACTGTTTTTT
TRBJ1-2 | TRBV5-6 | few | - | CASSLGLGNTF | TGTGCCAGCAGCTTGGGCCTGGGAAACACCTTC
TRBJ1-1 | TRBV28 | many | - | CASSSGQSTEAFF | TGTGCCAGCAGTTCCGGACAGTCCACTGAAGCTTTCTTT
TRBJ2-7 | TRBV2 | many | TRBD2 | CASSEDGLAGVQGEQYF | TGTGCCAGCAGTGAAGATGGACTAGCGGGAGTTCAGGGTGAGCAGTACTTC
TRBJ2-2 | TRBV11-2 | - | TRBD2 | CASSLKAGANAGELFF | TGTGCCAGCAGCTTAAAAGCGGGGGCGAACGCCGGGGAGCTGTTTTTT
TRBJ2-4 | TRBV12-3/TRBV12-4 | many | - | CASTQGTKNIQYF | TGTGCCAGCACCCAGGGGACCAAAAACATTCAGTACTTC
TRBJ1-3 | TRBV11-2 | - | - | CASSRQVAGNTIYF | TGTGCCAGCAGCCGCCAGGTTGCTGGAAACACCATATATTTT
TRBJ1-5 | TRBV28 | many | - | CASSLGFDRVDQPQHF | TGTGCCAGCAGTTTAGGTTTTGACCGGGTGGACCAGCCCCAGCATTTT
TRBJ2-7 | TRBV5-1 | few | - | CASSPRGASYEQYF | TGCGCCAGCAGCCCCCGGGGGGCCTCCTACGAGCAGTACTTC
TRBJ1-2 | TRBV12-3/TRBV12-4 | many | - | CASSQDLGGYTF | TGTGCCAGCAGTCAGGACCTAGGGGGCTACACCTTC
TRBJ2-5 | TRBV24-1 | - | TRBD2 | CATNSGREETQYF | TGTGCCACCAACAGCGGGAGAGAAGAGACCCAGTACTTC
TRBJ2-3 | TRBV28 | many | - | CASSLWGATDTQYF | TGTGCCAGCAGTTTATGGGGGGCGACAGATACGCAGTATTTT
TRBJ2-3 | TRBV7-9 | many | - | CASSLVGTTTDTQYF | TGTGCCAGCAGCTTAGTCGGGACGACCACAGATACGCAGTATTTT
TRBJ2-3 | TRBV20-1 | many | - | CSAHLSSTDTQYF | TGCAGTGCCCACCTCTCTAGCACAGATACGCAGTATTTT
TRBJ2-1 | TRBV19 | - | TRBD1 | CASRRTGGVEQFF | TGTGCCAGTAGGAGGACAGGGGGTGTTGAGCAGTTCTTC
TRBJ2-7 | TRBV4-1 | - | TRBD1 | CASSQQTGVSYEQYF | TGCGCCAGCAGCCAACAGACAGGGGTTTCCTACGAGCAGTACTTC
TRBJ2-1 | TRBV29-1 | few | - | CSVEDRQDYYNEQFF | TGCAGCGTTGAAGATAGACAGGACTACTACAATGAGCAGTTCTTC
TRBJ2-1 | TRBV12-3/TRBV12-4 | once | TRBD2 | CASSPSGRAYGDEQFF | TGTGCCAGCAGTCCTAGCGGGAGGGCCTATGGGGATGAGCAGTTCTTC
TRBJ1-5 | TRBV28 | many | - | CASSLGLHNQPQHF | TGTGCCAGCAGTTTGGGGCTTCACAATCAGCCCCAGCATTTT
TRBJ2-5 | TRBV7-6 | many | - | CASSLAPYQETQYF | TGTGCCAGCAGCCTAGCGCCCTACCAAGAGACCCAGTACTTC
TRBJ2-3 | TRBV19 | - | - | CASSIQGHLTDTQYF | TGTGCCAGTAGTATTCAGGGACACCTCACAGATACGCAGTATTTT
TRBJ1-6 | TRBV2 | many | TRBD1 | CASSPTTGGYSPLHF | TGTGCCAGCAGTCCCACGACAGGGGGTTATTCACCCCTCCACTTT
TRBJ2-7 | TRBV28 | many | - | CASVSLGSSYEQYF | TGTGCCAGTGTCTCTTTGGGATCCTCCTACGAGCAGTACTTC
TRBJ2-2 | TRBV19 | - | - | CASTRGGYTGELFF | TGTGCCAGTACCAGAGGAGGTTACACCGGGGAGCTGTTTTTT
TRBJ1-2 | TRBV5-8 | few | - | CASSRVLGGSGYTF | TGTGCCAGCAGTAGAGTTCTGGGGGGAAGCGGCTACACCTTC
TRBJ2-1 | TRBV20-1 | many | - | CSARALLSYNEQFF | TGCAGTGCTAGAGCCCTCCTCTCCTACAATGAGCAGTTCTTC
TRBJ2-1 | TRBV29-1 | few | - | CSVLGRSVNEQFF | TGCAGCGTCCTTGGGCGCTCGGTCAATGAGCAGTTCTTC
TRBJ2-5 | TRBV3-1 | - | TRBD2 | CASSYRTSGGWETQYF | TGTGCCAGCAGCTACCGGACTAGCGGGGGGTGGGAGACCCAGTACTTC
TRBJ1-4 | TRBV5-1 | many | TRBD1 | CASRTGSATNEKLFF | TGCGCCAGCAGGACAGGGAGTGCAACTAATGAAAAACTGTTTTTT
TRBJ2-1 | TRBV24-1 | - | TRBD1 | CATSVRQGFYNEQFF | TGTGCCACCAGTGTTAGACAGGGGTTTTACAATGAGCAGTTCTTC
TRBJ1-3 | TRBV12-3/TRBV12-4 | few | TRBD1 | CATDRERLFGNTIYF | TGTGCCACCGACAGGGAGAGACTTTTTGGAAACACCATATATTTT
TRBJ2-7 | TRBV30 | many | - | CAWSVRQTYEQYF | TGTGCCTGGAGTGTGAGACAGACCTACGAGCAGTACTTC
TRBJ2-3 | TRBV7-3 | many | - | CASSLPGGDTQYF | TGTGCCAGCAGCTTACCTGGGGGCGATACGCAGTATTTT
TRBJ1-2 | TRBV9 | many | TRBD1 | CASSVDTGVSGYTF | TGTGCCAGCAGCGTAGATACAGGGGTCTCCGGCTACACCTTC
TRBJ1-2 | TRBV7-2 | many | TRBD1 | CASSLAPNRGEHGYTF | TGTGCCAGCAGCTTAGCGCCCAACAGGGGAGAGCACGGCTACACCTTC